The T cell receptor beta chain under discussion was sequenced for a study of OX40 agonist ivuxolimab in advanced cancers. Study in general: The drug used for patients, ivuxolimab, was an agonistic anti-OX40 (CD134) antibody. Patients in the trial were receiving intravenous ivuxolimab every 2 weeks, at doses of 0.01 to 10 mg/kg. Of the participants, over 30% had some prior anti-PD-1, anti-PD-L1 or anti-CTLA-4 therapy, which was allowed. Findings and limits, study-wide: CD4+ and CD8+ T cells in blood underwent clonal expansion by week 6 at 0.1 to 3.0 mg/kg.

The germline gives CDR1 LGHNT, CDR2 FRNRAP. V shed 0 bases and J 1 base; nucleotides not matched to a gene: 7. CDR3 length: 18 amino acids. Using immunoSEQ multiplex PCR, the repertoire was profiled, and TCRdb retains in-frame clones only, with some absent. The sample has some 50,000 clones; 65% to 90% are singletons. About this clone: Its antigen remains unidentified.

Sample: CD4+ or CD8+ T cells sorted from blood, taken in a trial of the OX40 agonist ivuxolimab. This clonotype was obtained from an adult with an advanced solid tumor such as melanoma, head and neck, liver or kidney cancer. The rearrangement joins TRBV12-5 to TRBJ2-3; TRBD2 matches 10 bases. The CDR3 reads CASGLVRSGRVGTDTQYF. CDR3 nucleotide sequence: TGTGCTAGTGGTTTGGTACGGAGCGGGAGGGTTGGCACAGATACGCAGTATTTT.